One and the same sample provided the 26 T cell receptor beta chains below, sequenced in a study of cytomegalovirus exposure and HLA in healthy donors. Data came from immunoSEQ multiplex PCR; TCRdb stores just in-frame clones and leaves some out. The data show around 250,000 clones, nearly 90% seen once. The specimen sequenced was PBMCs. These receptors were taken from a woman younger than 30 in good health and CMV-seronegative.

The chain couples TRBV6-1 to TRBJ1-1; 8 bases match TRBD1. The V gene end was trimmed by 2 bases and the J gene end by 0 bases; junction bases not matched to a gene: 2. The CDR3 has 15 residues. Looked up from germline, CDR1 is MNHNS and CDR2 is SASEGT. The CDR3 nucleotides are TGTGCCAGCAGTGAAAGGGACAGGTTGAACACTGAAGCTTTCTTT. Translated: CASSERDRLNTEAFF.

This chain joins TRBV7-2 and TRBJ2-1; 11 bases line up with TRBD1. The CDR3 is 14 amino acids. The J segment lost 7 bases and the V segment lost 4 bases, leaving 3 bases of the junction unmatched. Germline CDR1 SGHTA, CDR2 FQGNSA. This CDR3 is CASSWDRGGNEQFF. Written as DNA, the CDR3 is TGTGCCAGCAGCTGGGACAGGGGGGGTAATGAGCAGTTCTTC.

The chain carries TRBV7-2 and TRBJ1-1, with TRBD1 matching over 8 bases. The CDR3 runs to 16 residues. Trimming at V came to 5 bases and at J to 0 bases, leaving 8 bases not matched to a gene. CDR1 is SGHTA, CDR2 FQGNSA, per germline. The CDR3 reads CASSPGQGHMNTEAFF. For the CDR3, the DNA is TGTGCCAGCAGCCCAGGACAGGGACACATGAACACTGAAGCTTTCTTT.

This clone has a handful of counts. This chain connects TRBV18 to TRBJ2-7, with a weak D call TRBD1 (5 bases). V lost 0 bases to trimming and J lost 5 bases, with 14 bases between them. CDR1 KGHSH and CDR2 LQKENI come from the germline V gene. The CDR3 is 15 residues long. CDR3: CASSPPFMQGHEQYF. The CDR3 region has the DNA TGTGCCAGCTCACCACCGTTTATGCAGGGCCACGAGCAGTACTTC.

V is TRBV6-1 and J is TRBJ1-1; D unresolved. V dropped 0 bases and J dropped 11 bases, with 10 bases sitting between them. The CDR3 runs to 12 residues. Germline CDR1 reads MNHNS; CDR2 reads SASEGT. The CDR3 DNA is TGTGCCAGCAGTGAAGCGCGAGTGGTGGCTTTCTTT. Translating gives CASSEARVVAFF.

This clone was recorded once. Here the CDR3 reads CATSRFPADTQYF. Here the CDR3 DNA reads TGTGCCACCAGCAGATTCCCGGCAGATACGCAGTATTTT. The chain joins TRBV15 to TRBJ2-3; no clear D. The germline CDR1 and CDR2 sequences are LNHNV and YYDKDF (reference sequence). Trimming left V 2 bases short and J 4 bases short, with 7 bases between. The CDR3 length is 13 residues.

Only one count was recorded for this clone. The genes are TRBV6-1 and TRBJ2-7; 9 nucleotides match TRBD2. The CDR3 has 15 residues. J gave up 3 bases and V 3 bases, and 6 bases lay outside the gene matches. In germline, CDR1 is MNHNS, CDR2 SASEGT. CDR3 coding DNA: TGTGCCAGCAGTGATATAGGACTAGCGTTCTACGAGCAGTACGTC. This codes for CASSDIGLAFYEQYV.

This clone appeared a single time. The chain carries TRBV27 and TRBJ2-7, with a possible D match to TRBD1 (6 bases). The CDR3 is 15 amino acids. Germline V CDR1 and CDR2: MNHEY, SMNVEV (reference sequence). Trimming stripped 6 bases from V and 2 bases from J, with 17 bases between. The CDR3 DNA follows: TGTGCCAGCAGCGCACGGGCAGGGGCGGCCTACGAGCAGTACGTC. Its translation is CASSARAGAAYEQYV.

The V gene is TRBV5-6, the J gene TRBJ1-6; 7 bases line up with TRBD1. This CDR3 region has 17 residues. Germline CDR1 SGHDT, CDR2 YYEEEE. Unmatched junction bases numbered 8, after V lost 4 bases and J lost 1 base. The DNA of the CDR3 is TGTGCCAGCAGCCTTACAGGGGAGTCATCCTATAATTCACCCCTCCACTTT. It codes for CASSLTGESSYNSPLHF.

The V and J genes are TRBV5-1 and TRBJ2-3, with D maybe TRBD1 (6 bases). The germline V gene has CDR1 SGHRS and CDR2 YFSETQ. The CDR3 length is 17 residues. Trimming cost V 4 bases and J 6 bases, with 24 bases left between them. The CDR3 protein is CASSPWQDSLGWDTQYF. In nucleotides, the CDR3 is TGCGCCAGCAGCCCCTGGCAGGACAGCTTGGGATGGGATACGCAGTATTTT.

The count of this clone is one. This chain links TRBV7-3 with TRBJ1-1; possibly TRBD1 for D (6 bases). The CDR3 has 15 residues. Trimming shortened V by 4 bases and J by 4 bases, and 16 bases separated the two germline ends. Germline-derived CDR1 and CDR2 are SGHTA and FQGTGA. In nucleotides, the CDR3 is TGTGCCAGCAGCTCCGGACAGTTCGATTTCACTGAAGCTTTCTTT. Translation gives CASSSGQFDFTEAFF. Using reference TRBV7-3 and TRBJ1-1 for the parts outside the CDR3, the full variable domain is GAGVSQTPSNKVTEKGKYVELRCDPISGHTALYWYRQSLGQGPEFLIYFQGTGAADDSGLPNDRFFAVRPEGSVSTLKIQRTERGDSAVYLCASSSGQFDFTEAFFGQGTRLTVV.

Only one count was recorded for this clone. The gene calls are TRBV5-6 and TRBJ2-7, with TRBD1 as a possible D gene (6 bases). This CDR3 has 14 residues. V lost 0 bases, J lost 4 bases, and 11 bases lay in between. In germline, CDR1 is SGHDT, CDR2 YYEEEE. The CDR3 is CASSLDRVGYEQYF. The CDR3 DNA follows: TGTGCCAGCAGCTTGGACAGGGTTGGTTACGAGCAGTACTTC.

This clone was observed a handful of times. The V gene is TRBV7-2, the J gene TRBJ2-7; TRBD2 is a possible D gene (5 bases). The CDR3 totals 14 residues. The germline CDR1 and CDR2 sequences are SGHTA and FQGNSA. The V gene lost 5 bases and the J gene lost 1 base, with 12 bases spanning the gap. In DNA form, the CDR3 reads TGTGCCAGCAGCCGAAGGACGGGATCCTACGAGCAGTACTTC. It specifies CASSRRTGSYEQYF. The full variable domain, completed using reference TRBV7-2 and TRBJ2-7, is GAGVSQSPSNKVTEKGKDVELRCDPISGHTALYWYRQSLGQGLEFLIYFQGNSAPDKSGLPSDRFSAERTGGSVSTLTIQRTQQEDSAVYLCASSRRTGSYEQYFGPGTRLTVT.

The CDR3 nucleotides are TGTGCCAGCAGTCGGACTAGCGGGGAGACCCAGTACTTC. Protein sequence: CASSRTSGETQYF. The chain employs TRBV28 and TRBJ2-5; 11 nucleotides match TRBD2. CDR1 is MDHEN and CDR2 is SYDVKM in the germline V gene. V was pared by 5 bases and J by 5 bases, with 1 base of the junction left unmatched. The CDR3 is 13 residues long.

The V and J genes are TRBV2 and TRBJ2-5; weak D call: TRBD1 (6 bases). The germline V and J ends were trimmed by 2 bases and 5 bases, with 9 bases remaining between them. Germline CDR1 SNHLY, CDR2 FYNNEI. The CDR3 contains 13 residues. CDR3 bases: TGTGCCAGCAGTGAACAGGGGTCGGAGACCCAGTACTTC. It yields the protein CASSEQGSETQYF.

The CDR3: CASSYSLSSNTEAFF. The CDR3 nucleotides read TGTGCCAGCAGTTACTCGTTGTCGTCTAACACTGAAGCTTTCTTT. The gene calls are TRBV6-6 and TRBJ1-1; D uncertain. There are 15 residues in the CDR3. Deletions cut 0 bases from V and 2 bases from J, with 10 bases between. From germline, CDR1 is MNHNY and CDR2 SVGAGI (reference sequence).

The rearrangement uses TRBV7-3 and TRBJ1-1; 8 bases line up with TRBD1. V shed 8 bases, J shed 1 base, and the junction held 3 bases outside the gene matches. The CDR3 sequence is 13 residues long. Germline loops: CDR1 SGHTA, CDR2 FQGTGA. The CDR3 bases are TGTGCCAGCCGACAGGGGTGGAACACTGAAGCTTTCTTT. Translation gives CASRQGWNTEAFF.

The chain links TRBV9 to TRBJ1-1, with a weak D call TRBD1 (5 bases). CDR3 length: 14 residues. Looked up from germline, CDR1 is SGDLS and CDR2 is YYNGEE. V dropped 0 bases and J dropped 3 bases, with 9 bases sitting between them. The CDR3 nucleotides read TGTGCCAGCAGCGTAGCCAGGGAAGACACTGAAGCTTTCTTT. Translated: CASSVAREDTEAFF.

The rearrangement links TRBV29-1 to TRBJ1-1; no reliable D call. The CDR3 contains 10 residues. Germline values: CDR1 SQVTM, CDR2 ANQGSEA. V was clipped by 7 bases and J by 3 bases, with 6 bases between them. Here the CDR3 DNA reads TGCAGCGCCCATGACACTGAAGCTTTCTTT. Translated, it gives CSAHDTEAFF.

The chain is built from TRBV14 and TRBJ2-2; 7 bases align to TRBD2. CDR1 and CDR2 (germline): SGHDN, FVKESK. V was clipped by 3 bases and J by 4 bases; unmatched bases: 11. The CDR3 is 17 amino acids. CDR3 loop: CASSHFRGDRSTGELFF. In DNA, the CDR3 is TGTGCCAGCAGCCATTTTCGGGGGGATCGGAGCACCGGGGAGCTGTTTTTT.

The CDR3 DNA reads TGTGCCGCGAAGATTAATTCTGGGGCCAACGTCCTGACTTTC. The encoded protein is CAAKINSGANVLTF. The V call is TRBV6-1, the J call TRBJ2-6; D gene ambiguous. Germline assignment: CDR1 MNHNS and CDR2 SASEGT. The ends were cut back, 11 bases at V and 1 base at J, with 12 bases in the middle. The CDR3 totals 14 residues.

CDR3 bases: TGCAGCGATAGGACAGGGGCTATAGAGACCCAGTACTTC. Protein sequence: CSDRTGAIETQYF. This sequence joins TRBV29-1 and TRBJ2-5, with 9 bases matching TRBD1. Looked up from germline, CDR1 is SQVTM and CDR2 is ANQGSEA. CDR3 length: 13 residues. Trimming took 7 bases from V and 4 from J; bases not matched to a gene: 7.

This chain links TRBV7-9 with TRBJ1-5; D is perhaps TRBD1 (6 bases). V lost 2 bases, J lost 0 bases, and 11 bases lay in between. There are 16 residues in the CDR3. Germline CDR1 reads SEHNR; CDR2 reads FQNEAQ (reference sequence). The CDR3 region is CASSLRRGYSNQPQHF. Here the CDR3 DNA reads TGTGCCAGCAGCTTACGCAGGGGATATAGCAATCAGCCCCAGCATTTT.

The CDR3: CASSERRDTSLIEQYF. The CDR3, as DNA: TGCGCCAGCAGCGAACGGAGGGATACGTCTTTAATCGAGCAGTACTTC. V is TRBV5-1 and J is TRBJ2-7; D perhaps matches TRBD2 (6 bases). Trimming stripped 4 bases from V and 6 bases from J, with 23 bases between. The germline V gene has CDR1 SGHRS and CDR2 YFSETQ. This CDR3 has 16 amino acids.

This clone was recorded only once. This chain joins TRBV6-5 and TRBJ2-3; 9 bases line up with TRBD2. With 7 bases clipped from V and 3 bases from J, the junction kept 8 bases outside the gene matches. In germline, CDR1 is MNHEY, CDR2 SVGAGI. This CDR3 has 15 amino acids. The CDR3 sequence: CASTTRAGGTDTQYF. The CDR3 DNA reads TGTGCCAGCACCACCCGCGCGGGGGGGACAGATACGCAGTATTTT.

The gene calls are TRBV7-9 and TRBJ2-5; D unclear. Per germline, CDR1 SEHNR and CDR2 FQNEAQ (reference sequence). Trimming took off 0 bases at V and 1 base at J, with 9 bases between the two ends. The CDR3 runs 15 residues. Here the CDR3 reads CASSLARPSQETQYF. Here the CDR3 DNA reads TGTGCCAGCAGCTTAGCGCGGCCGAGCCAAGAGACCCAGTACTTC.